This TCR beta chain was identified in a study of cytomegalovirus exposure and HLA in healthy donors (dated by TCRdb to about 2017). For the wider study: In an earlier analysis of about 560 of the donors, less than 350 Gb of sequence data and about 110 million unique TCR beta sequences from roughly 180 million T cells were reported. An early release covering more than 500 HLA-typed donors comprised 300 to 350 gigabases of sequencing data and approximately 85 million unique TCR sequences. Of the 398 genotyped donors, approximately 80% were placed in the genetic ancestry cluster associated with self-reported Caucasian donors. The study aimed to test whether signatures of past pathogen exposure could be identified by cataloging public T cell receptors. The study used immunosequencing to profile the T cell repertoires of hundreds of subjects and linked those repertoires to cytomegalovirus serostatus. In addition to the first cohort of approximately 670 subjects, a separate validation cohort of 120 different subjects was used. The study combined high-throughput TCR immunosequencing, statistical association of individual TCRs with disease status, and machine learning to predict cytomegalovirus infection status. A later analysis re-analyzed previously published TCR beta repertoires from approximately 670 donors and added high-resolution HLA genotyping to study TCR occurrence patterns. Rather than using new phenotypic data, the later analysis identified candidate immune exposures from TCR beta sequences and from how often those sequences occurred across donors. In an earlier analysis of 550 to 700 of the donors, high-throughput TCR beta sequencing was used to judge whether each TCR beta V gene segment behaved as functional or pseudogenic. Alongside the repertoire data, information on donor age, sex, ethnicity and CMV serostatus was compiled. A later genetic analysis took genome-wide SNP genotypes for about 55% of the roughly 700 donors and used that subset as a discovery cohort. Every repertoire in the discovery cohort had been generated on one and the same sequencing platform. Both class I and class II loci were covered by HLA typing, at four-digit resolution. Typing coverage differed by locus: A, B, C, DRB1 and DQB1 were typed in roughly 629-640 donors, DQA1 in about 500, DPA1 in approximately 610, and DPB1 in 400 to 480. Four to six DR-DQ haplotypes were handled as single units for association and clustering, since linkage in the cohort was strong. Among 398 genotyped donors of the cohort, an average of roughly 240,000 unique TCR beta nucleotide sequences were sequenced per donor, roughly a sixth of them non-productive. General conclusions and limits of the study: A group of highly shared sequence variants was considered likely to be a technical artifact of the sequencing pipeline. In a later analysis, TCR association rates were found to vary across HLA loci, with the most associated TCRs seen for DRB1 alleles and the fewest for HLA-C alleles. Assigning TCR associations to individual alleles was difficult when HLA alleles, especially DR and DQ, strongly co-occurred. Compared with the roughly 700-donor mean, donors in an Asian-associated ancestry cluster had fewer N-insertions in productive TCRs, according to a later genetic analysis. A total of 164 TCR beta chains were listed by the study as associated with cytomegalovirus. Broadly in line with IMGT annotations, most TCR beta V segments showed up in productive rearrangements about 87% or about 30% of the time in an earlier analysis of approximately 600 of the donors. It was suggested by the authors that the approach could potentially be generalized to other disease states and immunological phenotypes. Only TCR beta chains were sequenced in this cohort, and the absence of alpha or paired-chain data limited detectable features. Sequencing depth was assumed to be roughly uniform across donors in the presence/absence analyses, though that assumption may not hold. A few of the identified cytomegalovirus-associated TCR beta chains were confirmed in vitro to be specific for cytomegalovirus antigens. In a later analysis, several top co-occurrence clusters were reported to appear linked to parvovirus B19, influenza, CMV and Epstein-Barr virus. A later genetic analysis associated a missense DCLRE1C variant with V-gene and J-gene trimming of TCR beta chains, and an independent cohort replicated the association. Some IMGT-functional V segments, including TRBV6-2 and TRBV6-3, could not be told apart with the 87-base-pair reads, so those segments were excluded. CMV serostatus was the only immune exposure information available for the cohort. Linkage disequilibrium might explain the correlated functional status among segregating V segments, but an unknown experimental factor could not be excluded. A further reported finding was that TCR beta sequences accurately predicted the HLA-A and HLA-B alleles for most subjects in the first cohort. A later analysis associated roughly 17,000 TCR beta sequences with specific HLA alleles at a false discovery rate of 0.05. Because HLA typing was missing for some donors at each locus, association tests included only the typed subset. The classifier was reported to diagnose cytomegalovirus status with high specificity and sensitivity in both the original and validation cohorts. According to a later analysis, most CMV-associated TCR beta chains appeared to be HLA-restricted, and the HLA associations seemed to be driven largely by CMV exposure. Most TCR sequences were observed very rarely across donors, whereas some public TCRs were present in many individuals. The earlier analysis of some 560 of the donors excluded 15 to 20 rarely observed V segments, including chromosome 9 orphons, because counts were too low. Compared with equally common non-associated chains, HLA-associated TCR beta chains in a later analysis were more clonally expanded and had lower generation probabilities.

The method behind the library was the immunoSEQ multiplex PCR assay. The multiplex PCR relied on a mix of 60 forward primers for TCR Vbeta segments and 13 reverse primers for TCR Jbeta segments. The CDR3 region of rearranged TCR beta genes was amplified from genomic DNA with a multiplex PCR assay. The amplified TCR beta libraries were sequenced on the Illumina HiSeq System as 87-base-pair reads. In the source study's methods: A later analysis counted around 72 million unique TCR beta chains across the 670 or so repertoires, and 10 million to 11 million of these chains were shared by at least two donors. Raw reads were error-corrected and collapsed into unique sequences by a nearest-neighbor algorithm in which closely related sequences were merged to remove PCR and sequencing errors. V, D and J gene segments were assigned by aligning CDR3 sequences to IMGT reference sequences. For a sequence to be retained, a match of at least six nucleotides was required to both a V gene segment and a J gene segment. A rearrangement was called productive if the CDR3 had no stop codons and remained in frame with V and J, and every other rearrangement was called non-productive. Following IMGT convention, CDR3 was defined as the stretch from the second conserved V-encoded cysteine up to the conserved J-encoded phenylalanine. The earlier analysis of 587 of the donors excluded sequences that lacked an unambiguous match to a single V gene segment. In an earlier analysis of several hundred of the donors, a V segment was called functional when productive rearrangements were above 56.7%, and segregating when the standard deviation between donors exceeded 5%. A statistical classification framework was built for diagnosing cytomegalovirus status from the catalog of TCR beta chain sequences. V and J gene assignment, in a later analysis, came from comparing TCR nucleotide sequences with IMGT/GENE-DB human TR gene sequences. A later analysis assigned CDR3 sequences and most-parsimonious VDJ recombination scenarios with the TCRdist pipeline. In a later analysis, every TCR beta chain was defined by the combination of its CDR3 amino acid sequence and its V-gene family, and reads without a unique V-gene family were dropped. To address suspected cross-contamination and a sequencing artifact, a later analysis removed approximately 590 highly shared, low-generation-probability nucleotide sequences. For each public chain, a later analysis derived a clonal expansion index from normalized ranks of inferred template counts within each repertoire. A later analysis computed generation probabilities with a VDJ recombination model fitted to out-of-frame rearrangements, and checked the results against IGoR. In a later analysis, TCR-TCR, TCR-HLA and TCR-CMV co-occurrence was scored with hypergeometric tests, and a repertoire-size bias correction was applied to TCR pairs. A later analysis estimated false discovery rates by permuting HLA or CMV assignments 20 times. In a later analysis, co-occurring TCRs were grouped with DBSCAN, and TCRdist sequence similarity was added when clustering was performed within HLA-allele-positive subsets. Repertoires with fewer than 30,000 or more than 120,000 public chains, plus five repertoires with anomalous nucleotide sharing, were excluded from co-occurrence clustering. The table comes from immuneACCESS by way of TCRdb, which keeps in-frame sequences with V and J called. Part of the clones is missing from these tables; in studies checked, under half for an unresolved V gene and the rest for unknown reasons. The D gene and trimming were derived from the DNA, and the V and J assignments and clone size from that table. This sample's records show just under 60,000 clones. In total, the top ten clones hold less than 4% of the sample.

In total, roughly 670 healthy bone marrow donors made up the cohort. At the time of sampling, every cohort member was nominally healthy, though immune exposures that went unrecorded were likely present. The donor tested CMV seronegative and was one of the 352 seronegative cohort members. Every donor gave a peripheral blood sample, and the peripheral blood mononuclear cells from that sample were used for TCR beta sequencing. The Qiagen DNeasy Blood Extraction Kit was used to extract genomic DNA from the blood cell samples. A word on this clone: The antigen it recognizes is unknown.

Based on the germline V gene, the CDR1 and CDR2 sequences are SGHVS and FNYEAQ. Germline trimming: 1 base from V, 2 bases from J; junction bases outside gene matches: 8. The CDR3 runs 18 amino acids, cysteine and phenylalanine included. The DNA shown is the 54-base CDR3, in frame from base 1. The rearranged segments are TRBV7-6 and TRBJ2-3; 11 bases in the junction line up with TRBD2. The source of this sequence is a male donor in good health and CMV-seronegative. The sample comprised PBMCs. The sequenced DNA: TGTGCCAGCAGCTTAGGCTCGGGACTAGCGGCGTACACAGATACGCAGTATTTT. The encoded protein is CASSLGSGLAAYTDTQYF.